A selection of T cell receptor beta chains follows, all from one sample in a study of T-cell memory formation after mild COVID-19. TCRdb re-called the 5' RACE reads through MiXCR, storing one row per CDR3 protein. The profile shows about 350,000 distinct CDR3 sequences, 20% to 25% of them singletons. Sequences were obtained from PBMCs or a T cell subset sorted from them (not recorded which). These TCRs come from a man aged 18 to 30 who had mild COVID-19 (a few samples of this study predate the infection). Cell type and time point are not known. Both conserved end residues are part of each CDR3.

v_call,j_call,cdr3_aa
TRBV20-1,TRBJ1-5,CSARDRTGEQPQHF
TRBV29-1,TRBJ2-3,CSVEAGGGTHTDTQYF
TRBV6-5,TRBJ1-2,CASRPTGIYGYTF
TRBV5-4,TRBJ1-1,CASSPGRGNTEAFF
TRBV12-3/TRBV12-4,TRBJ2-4,CASKESPKNIQYF
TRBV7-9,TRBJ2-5,CASSARQRQETQYF
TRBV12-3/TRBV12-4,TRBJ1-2,CASSSNTLGRYGYTF
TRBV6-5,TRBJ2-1,CASSYSLTASYNEQFF
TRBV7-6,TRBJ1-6,CASSTRTGNSPLHF
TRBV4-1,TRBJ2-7,CASSQTELYEQYF
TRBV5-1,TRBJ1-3,CASSLSWGNTIYF
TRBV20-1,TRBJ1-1,CSARDAGQGHYAEAFF
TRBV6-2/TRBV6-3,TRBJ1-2,CASREDRGPRNYGYTF
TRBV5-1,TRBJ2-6,CASSSRDFSGANVLTF
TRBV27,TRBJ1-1,CASSLLQVGLTEAFF
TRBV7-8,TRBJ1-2,CASSEGSHYGYTF
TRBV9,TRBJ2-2,CASSVGLAGLAGELFF
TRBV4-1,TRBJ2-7,CASSHQRGDEPPEQYF
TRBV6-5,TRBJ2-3,CASSYSRSPQVGQYF
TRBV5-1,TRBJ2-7,CASSLGTGFSYEQYF
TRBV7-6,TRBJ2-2,CASSLGWTGNTGELFF
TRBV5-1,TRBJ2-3,CASSLAFSSTDTQYF
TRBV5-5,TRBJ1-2,CASSLITTGNYGYTF
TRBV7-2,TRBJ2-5,CASSHLRVTPYQETQYF
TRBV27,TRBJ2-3,CASSFKESTDTQYF
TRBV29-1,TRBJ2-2,CSVGQGAGTGELFF
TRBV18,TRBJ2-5,CASSPGGAVYQETQYF
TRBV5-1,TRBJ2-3,CASGEADTQYF
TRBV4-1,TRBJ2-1,CASSQAGKRPYNEQFF
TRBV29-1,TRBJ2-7,CSVVGGGDVRSYEQYF
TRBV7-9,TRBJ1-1,CASSSDSPRWGTEAFF
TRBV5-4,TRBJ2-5,CASSLDATGTQYF
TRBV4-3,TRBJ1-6,CASSQIQRSSYNSPLHF
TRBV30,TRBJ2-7,CAWSVRRLAGTYEQYF
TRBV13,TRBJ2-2,CASSMGQGVPGELFF
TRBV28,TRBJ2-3,CATLSGTASTDTQYF
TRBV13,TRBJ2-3,CASSSPGLAGGPTDTQYF
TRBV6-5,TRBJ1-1,CASRPPGGTEAFF
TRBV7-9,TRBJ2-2,CASSAPDRAPNTGELFF
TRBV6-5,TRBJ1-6,CASSPGQGSNSPLHF
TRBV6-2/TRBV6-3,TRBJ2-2,CASSYDAGENTGELFF
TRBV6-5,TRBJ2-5,CASSYSNLRKETQYF
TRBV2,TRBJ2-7,CASRLTRTVYEQYF
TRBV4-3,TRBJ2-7,CASSQDRASGGRTEQYF
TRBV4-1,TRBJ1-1,CASSRGQGARLEAFF
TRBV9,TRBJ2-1,CASSVTRGAHYNEQFF
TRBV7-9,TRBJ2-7,CASSSIYEQYF